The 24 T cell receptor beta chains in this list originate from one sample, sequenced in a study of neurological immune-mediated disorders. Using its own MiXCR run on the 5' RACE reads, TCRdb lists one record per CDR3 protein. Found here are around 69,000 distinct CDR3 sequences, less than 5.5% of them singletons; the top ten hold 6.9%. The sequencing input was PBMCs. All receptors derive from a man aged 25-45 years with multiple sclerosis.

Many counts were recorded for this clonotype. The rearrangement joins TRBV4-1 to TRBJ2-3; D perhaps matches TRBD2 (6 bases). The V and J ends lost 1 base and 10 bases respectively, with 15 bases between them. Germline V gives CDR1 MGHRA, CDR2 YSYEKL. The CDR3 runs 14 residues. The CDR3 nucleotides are TGCGCCAGCAGCCAAGGGGGACTGGCCGGGGCGCAGTATTTT. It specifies CASSQGGLAGAQYF.

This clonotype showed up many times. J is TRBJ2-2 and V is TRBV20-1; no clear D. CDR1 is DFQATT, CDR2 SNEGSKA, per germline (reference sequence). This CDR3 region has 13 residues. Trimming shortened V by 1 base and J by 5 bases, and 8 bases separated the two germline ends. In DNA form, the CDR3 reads TGCAGTGCTAGAGTGGTAGGGACCGGGGAGCTGTTTTTT. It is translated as CSARVVGTGELFF.

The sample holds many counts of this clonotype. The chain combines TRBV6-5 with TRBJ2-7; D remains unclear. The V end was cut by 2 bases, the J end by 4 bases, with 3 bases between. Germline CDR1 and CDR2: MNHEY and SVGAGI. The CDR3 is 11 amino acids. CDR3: CASSYAYEQYF. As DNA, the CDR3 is TGTGCCAGCAGTTACGCGTACGAGCAGTACTTC.

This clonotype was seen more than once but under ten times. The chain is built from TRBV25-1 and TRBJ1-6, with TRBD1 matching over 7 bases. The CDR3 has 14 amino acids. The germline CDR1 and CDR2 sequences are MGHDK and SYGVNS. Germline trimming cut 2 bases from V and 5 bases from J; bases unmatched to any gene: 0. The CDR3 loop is CASSEDRDNSPLHF. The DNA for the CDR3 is TGTGCCAGCAGTGAAGACAGGGATAATTCACCCCTCCACTTT. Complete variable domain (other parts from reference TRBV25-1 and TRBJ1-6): EADIYQTPRYLVIGTGKKITLECSQTMGHDKMYWYQQDPGMELHLIHYSYGVNSTEKGDLSSESTVSRIRTEHFPLTLESARPSHTSQYLCASSEDRDNSPLHFGNGTRLTVT.

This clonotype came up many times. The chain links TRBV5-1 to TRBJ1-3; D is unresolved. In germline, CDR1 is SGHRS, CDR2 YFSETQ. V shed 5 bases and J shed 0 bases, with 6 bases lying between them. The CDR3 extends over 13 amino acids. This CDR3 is CASSDGSGNTIYF. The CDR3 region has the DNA TGCGCCAGCAGTGATGGCTCTGGAAACACCATATATTTT. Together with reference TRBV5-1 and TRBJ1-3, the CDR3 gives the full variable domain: KAGVTQTPRYLIKTRGQQVTLSCSPISGHRSVSWYQQTPGQGLQFLFEYFSETQRNKGNFPGRFSGRQFSNSRSEMNVSTLELGDSALYLCASSDGSGNTIYFGEGSWLTVV.

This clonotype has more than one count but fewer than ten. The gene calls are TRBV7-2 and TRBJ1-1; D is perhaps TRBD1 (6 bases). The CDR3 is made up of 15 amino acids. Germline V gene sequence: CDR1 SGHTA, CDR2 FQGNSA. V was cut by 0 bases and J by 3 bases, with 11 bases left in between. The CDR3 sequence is CASSLAGGSYTEAFF. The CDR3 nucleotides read TGTGCCAGCAGCTTAGCAGGGGGGTCGTACACTGAAGCTTTCTTT.

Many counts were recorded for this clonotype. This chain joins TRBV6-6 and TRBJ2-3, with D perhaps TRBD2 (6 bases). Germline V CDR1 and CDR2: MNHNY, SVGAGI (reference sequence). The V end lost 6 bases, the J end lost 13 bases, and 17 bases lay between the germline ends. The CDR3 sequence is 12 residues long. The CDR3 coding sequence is TGTGCCAGCAGCCGGGGGTGGGCCAAAAAGTATTTT. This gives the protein CASSRGWAKKYF.

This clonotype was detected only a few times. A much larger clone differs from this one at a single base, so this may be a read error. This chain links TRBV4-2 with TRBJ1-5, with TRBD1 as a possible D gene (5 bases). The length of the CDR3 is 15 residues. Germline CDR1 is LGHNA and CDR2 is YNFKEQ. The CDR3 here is CASSQEGTYNQPQNF. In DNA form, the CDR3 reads TGTGCCAGCAGCCAAGAGGGGACCTACAATCAGCCCCAGAATTTT.

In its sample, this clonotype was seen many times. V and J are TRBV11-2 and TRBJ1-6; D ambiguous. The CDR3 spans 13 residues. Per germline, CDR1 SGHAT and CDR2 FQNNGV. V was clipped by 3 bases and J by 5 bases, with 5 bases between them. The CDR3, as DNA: TGTGCCAGCAGCTTCTTAGATAATTCACCCCTCCACTTT. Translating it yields CASSFLDNSPLHF.

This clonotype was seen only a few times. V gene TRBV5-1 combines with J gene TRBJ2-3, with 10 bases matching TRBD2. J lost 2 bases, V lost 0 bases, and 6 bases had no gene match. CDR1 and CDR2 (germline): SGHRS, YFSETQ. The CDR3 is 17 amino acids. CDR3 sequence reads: CASSLVGLAVNTDTQYF. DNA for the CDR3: TGCGCCAGCAGCTTGGTCGGACTAGCGGTTAACACAGATACGCAGTATTTT.

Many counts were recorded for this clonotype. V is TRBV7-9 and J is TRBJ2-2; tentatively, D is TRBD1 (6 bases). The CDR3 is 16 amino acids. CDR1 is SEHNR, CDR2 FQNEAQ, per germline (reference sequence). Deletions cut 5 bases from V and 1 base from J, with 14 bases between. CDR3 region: CASSQYRVGNTGELFF. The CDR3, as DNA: TGTGCCAGCAGCCAGTACAGGGTGGGGAACACCGGGGAGCTGTTTTTT. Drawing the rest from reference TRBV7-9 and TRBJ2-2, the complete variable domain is DTGVSQNPRHKITKRGQNVTFRCDPISEHNRLYWYRQTLGQGPEFLTYFQNEAQLEKSRLLSDRFSAERPKGSFSTLEIQRTEQGDSAMYLCASSQYRVGNTGELFFGEGSRLTVL.

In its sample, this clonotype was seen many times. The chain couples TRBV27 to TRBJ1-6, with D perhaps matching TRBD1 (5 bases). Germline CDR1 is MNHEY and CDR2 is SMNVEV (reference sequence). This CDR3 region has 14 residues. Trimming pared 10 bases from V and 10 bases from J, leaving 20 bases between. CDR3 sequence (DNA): TGTGCCACAGTCGGGGGATCCTTAGAATCACCCCTCCACTTT. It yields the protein CATVGGSLESPLHF.

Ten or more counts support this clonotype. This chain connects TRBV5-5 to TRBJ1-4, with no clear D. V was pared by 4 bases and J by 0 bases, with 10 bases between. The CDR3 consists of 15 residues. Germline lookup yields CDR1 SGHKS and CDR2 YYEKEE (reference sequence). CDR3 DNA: TGTGCCAGCAGCCCGTCAATTGCAACTAATGAAAAACTGTTTTTT. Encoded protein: CASSPSIATNEKLFF.

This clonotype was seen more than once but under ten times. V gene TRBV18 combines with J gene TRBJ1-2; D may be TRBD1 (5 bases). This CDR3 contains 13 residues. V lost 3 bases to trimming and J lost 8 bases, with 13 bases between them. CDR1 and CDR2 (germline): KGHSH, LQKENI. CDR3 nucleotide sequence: TGTGCCAGCTCACCCCCCGGCAGGGAGGGCTACACCTTC. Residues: CASSPPGREGYTF.

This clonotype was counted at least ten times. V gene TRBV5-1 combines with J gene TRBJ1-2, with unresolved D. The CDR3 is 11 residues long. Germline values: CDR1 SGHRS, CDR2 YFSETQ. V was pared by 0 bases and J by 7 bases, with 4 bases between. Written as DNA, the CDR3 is TGCGCCAGCAGCTTGGGGGCTGGCTACACCTTC. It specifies CASSLGAGYTF.

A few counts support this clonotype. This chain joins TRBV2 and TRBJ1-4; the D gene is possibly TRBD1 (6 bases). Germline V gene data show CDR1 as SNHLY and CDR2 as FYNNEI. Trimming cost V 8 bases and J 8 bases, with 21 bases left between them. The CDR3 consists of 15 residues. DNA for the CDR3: TGTGCCAGCGCAACCTCCAGGGGCTTGGCAGAAAAACTGTTTTTT. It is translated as CASATSRGLAEKLFF.

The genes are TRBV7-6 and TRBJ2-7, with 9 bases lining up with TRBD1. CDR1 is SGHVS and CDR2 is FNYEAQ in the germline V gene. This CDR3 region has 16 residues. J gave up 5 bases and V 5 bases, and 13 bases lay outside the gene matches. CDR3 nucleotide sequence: TGTGCCAGCAGCAAGTCACCGGGACAGGGATTTCACGAGCAGTACTTC. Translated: CASSKSPGQGFHEQYF.

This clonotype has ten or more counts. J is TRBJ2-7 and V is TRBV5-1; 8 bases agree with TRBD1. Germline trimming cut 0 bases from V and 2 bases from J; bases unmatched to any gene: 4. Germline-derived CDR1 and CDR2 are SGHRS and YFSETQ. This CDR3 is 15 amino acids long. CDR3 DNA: TGCGCCAGCAGCTTGGCAGGACAGGGCCCCTACGAGCAGTACTTC. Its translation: CASSLAGQGPYEQYF.

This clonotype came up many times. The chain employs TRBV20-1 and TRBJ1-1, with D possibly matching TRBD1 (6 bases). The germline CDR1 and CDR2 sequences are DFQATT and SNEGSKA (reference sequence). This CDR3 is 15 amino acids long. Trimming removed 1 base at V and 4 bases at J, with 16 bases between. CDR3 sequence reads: CSARVGVGGGTEAFF. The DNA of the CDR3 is TGCAGTGCTAGAGTTGGGGTAGGGGGAGGCACTGAAGCTTTCTTT.

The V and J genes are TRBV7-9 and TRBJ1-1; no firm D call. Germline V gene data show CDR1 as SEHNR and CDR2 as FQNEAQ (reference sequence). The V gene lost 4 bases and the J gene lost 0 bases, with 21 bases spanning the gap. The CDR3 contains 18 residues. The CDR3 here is CASSSFKDGRAVNTEAFF. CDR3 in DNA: TGTGCCAGCAGCTCGTTTAAGGACGGACGAGCAGTGAACACTGAAGCTTTCTTT.

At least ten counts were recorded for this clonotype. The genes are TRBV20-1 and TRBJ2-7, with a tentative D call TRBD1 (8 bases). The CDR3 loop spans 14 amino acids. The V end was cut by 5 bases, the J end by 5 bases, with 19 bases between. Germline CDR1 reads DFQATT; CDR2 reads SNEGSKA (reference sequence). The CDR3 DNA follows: TGCAGTGCTTCGCCAAACAGGGGGGGGAACGAGCAGTACTTC. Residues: CSASPNRGGNEQYF.

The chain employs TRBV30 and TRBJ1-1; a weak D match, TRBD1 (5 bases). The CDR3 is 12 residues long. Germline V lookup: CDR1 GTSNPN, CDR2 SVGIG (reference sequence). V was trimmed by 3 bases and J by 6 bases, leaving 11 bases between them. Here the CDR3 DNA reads TGTGCCTGGAGGGGGCGTTCCCCTGAAGCTTTCTTT. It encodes CAWRGRSPEAFF.

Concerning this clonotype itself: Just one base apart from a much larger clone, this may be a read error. CDR3 in amino acids: CASSKKDGYQPQNF. Here the CDR3 DNA reads TGTGCCAGCAGTAAAAAGGACGGGTATCAGCCCCAGAATTTT. The gene calls are TRBV2 and TRBJ1-5; D remains unclear. The CDR3 extends over 14 amino acids. The V gene's germline CDR1 is SNHLY and CDR2 FYNNEI.

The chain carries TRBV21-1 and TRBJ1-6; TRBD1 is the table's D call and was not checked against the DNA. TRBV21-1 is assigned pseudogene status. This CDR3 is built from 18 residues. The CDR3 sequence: CASSNKPGRGSYTSPLHF. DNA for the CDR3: TGTGCCAGCAGCAATAAGCCCGGCAGGGGGTCATATACTTCACCCCTCCACTTT.